The present entry profiles one TCR beta chain with its context. Its specificity is unknown. These data come from a study of T cell repertoires in cytomegalovirus infection. Study as a whole: Matching HLA type, along with CMV infection, was indicated by public TCR beta signatures.

MiXCR, applied by TCRdb to the reads, yields one record per CDR3 protein. The sample carries hundreds of thousands of distinct CDR3 sequences, under 40% recorded once. The study's findings and limits: Frequencies of public TCR beta families were cumulated, and this identified carriers of CMV plus the relevant HLA. There were HLA-C-restricted CMV-specific TCR beta clonotypes dominating the ex vivo response.

This CDR3 is 14 amino acids long. V was clipped by 5 bases and J by 11 bases; unmatched bases: 11. Germline CDR1 is LNHDA and CDR2 is SQIVND (reference sequence). The sequence was obtained from a human donor in good health (CMV status not recorded). Some clones in this sample may be carry-over from other donors' samples. Sequencing was done on a sample of PBMCs. This chain links TRBV19 with TRBJ2-7, with 11 bases that match TRBD2. CDR3 coding DNA: TGTGCCAGTAGTGTACTAGCGGGAGTGGGAGAGAAGTACTTC. Amino acids: CASSVLAGVGEKYF.